Included here is one T cell receptor (beta chain) sequence, with context. Its cognate antigen is unknown. Using immunoSEQ multiplex PCR, the repertoire was profiled, and TCRdb retains in-frame clones only, with some absent. The sample records 60,000 to 65,000 clones, 89% being singletons. These data originate in a study of OX40 agonist ivuxolimab in advanced cancers. This CDR3 spans 14 amino acids. Trimming took 3 bases from V and 0 from J, leaving 9 bases between them. Germline V gene data show CDR1 as GTSNPN and CDR2 as SVGIG (reference sequence). Findings and caveats of the study: Partial responders at 0.1-3.0 mg/kg showed near-lowest clonal expansion.

V gene TRBV30 combines with J gene TRBJ2-1; the D gene is possibly TRBD2 (5 bases). Sample: CD4+ or CD8+ T cells sorted from blood, taken in a trial of the OX40 agonist ivuxolimab. The clonotype was recovered from an adult with an advanced solid tumor such as melanoma, head and neck, liver or kidney cancer. As DNA, the CDR3 is TGTGCCTGGAGCCCGGGGAGCTCCTACAATGAGCAGTTCTTC. This encodes CAWSPGSSYNEQFF.